The rows below give T cell receptor beta chains drawn from one sample of a study of technical replicates of blood from four donors. Sequencing was performed with immunoSEQ multiplex PCR; in TCRdb, only in-frame clones are kept and a portion is missing. The sample has approximately 75,000 clones; more than 90% are singletons. The sequenced material came from T cells isolated from PBMCs. The receptors stem from a human donor in good health. The CDR3 runs from the conserved cysteine through the conserved F or W. D genes are given only for firm matches. Clone size is not always given. Where it is, it says once, few, many or a class for expanded clones.

TRBV10-3	TRBJ1-2	TRBD1	once	CAISESPGGNYGYTF	TGTGCCATCAGTGAGTCTCCAGGGGGAAACTATGGCTACACCTTC
TRBV7-3	TRBJ2-3	TRBD2	-	CASSSPTFTSGRSDTQYF	TGTGCCAGCAGCTCCCCTACCTTCACTAGCGGGAGGTCAGATACGCAGTATTTT
TRBV4-3	TRBJ2-7	-	once	CASSQDGVSPHEQYF	TGCGCCAGCAGCCAAGACGGAGTCAGTCCTCACGAGCAGTACTTC
TRBV18	TRBJ2-7	-	-	CASSPEQTTYEQYF	TGTGCCAGCTCACCTGAACAGACCACCTACGAGCAGTACTTC
TRBV5-6	TRBJ2-1	-	-	CASSRDRYNEQFF	TGTGCCAGCAGTCGAGACAGATACAATGAGCAGTTCTTC
TRBV10-2	TRBJ1-4	-	-	CASSSTGSFEKLFF	TGCGCCAGCAGTTCTACAGGGTCGTTTGAAAAACTGTTTTTT
TRBV1	TRBJ2-7	-	once	CTSSPYVAGRQGYEQYF	TGCACCAGCAGCCCCTATGTAGCGGGACGGCAAGGCTACGAGCAGTACTTC
TRBV5-1	TRBJ2-7	TRBD1	-	CASRPTGTGYSYEQYF	TGCGCCAGCAGACCCACCGGGACAGGGTATTCCTACGAGCAGTACTTC
TRBV5-1	TRBJ1-1	-	-	CASSLGAVEAFF	TGCGCCAGCAGCTTGGGGGCCGTTGAAGCTTTCTTT
TRBV30	TRBJ2-3	TRBD1	-	CAGRTGGTDTQYF	TGTGCTGGCCGGACAGGGGGGACAGATACGCAGTATTTT
TRBV18	TRBJ1-1	TRBD1	-	CASSPVADRAATEAFF	TGTGCCAGCTCACCAGTTGCGGACAGGGCGGCCACTGAAGCTTTCTTT
TRBV9	TRBJ2-7	TRBD2	-	CASSHSSGSAYEQYF	TGTGCCAGCAGCCACTCTAGCGGGAGTGCGTACGAGCAGTACTTC
TRBV14	TRBJ2-2	-	-	CASSRIQGENTGELFF	TGTGCCAGCAGCCGCATTCAGGGCGAGAACACCGGGGAGCTGTTTTTT
TRBV6-6	TRBJ2-1	-	-	CASSKGFYNEQFF	TGTGCCAGCAGTAAGGGGTTCTACAATGAGCAGTTCTTC
TRBV5-1	TRBJ2-7	TRBD1	-	CASSPRGLETYEQYF	TGCGCCAGCAGTCCCAGGGGGCTCGAAACCTACGAGCAGTACTTC
TRBV7-2	TRBJ2-3	-	-	CASSLRGLQADTQYF	TGTGCCAGCAGCTTAAGGGGTCTTCAGGCAGATACGCAGTATTTT
TRBV7-3	TRBJ2-1	TRBD1	-	CASSGGQGEQFF	TGTGCCAGCAGCGGGGGACAGGGTGAGCAGTTCTTC
TRBV7-9	TRBJ2-1	TRBD2	-	CASSLSRGETNEQFF	TGTGCCAGCAGCTTAAGCCGGGGGGAGACCAATGAGCAGTTCTTC
TRBV7-2	TRBJ2-3	-	-	CASSLAGRGTQYF	TGTGCCAGCAGCTTAGCAGGAAGGGGTACGCAGTATTTT
TRBV10-3	TRBJ2-1	-	-	CAISVTSGNNEQFF	TGTGCCATCAGTGTAACTAGTGGGAACAATGAGCAGTTCTTC
TRBV7-9	TRBJ2-5	TRBD1	-	CASSLAQGAPWETQYF	TGTGCCAGCAGCTTAGCTCAGGGGGCGCCGTGGGAGACCCAGTACTTC
TRBV28	TRBJ2-3	TRBD1	-	CASSGSTGVTDTQYF	TGTGCCAGCAGCGGATCGACAGGGGTTACAGATACGCAGTATTTT
TRBV6-5	TRBJ1-5	-	-	CASSPMSPYQPQHF	TGTGCCAGCAGTCCCATGAGTCCCTATCAGCCCCAGCATTTT
TRBV28	TRBJ2-7	TRBD2	-	CASREAGTSGHEQYF	TGTGCCAGCAGGGAGGCCGGGACTAGCGGCCACGAGCAGTACTTC
TRBV7-9	TRBJ1-1	-	-	CASSLFSAHRAFF	TGTGCCAGCAGCTTATTCTCGGCCCACAGAGCTTTCTTT
TRBV6-1	TRBJ2-3	-	-	CASSSSTVGYTQYF	TGTGCCAGCAGTTCCTCGACAGTTGGTTATACGCAGTATTTT
TRBV11-2	TRBJ2-7	-	-	CASSSPRQHYEQYF	TGTGCCAGCAGCTCCCCTCGACAGCACTACGAGCAGTACTTC
TRBV27	TRBJ2-3	-	-	CASSSDRIWGDTQYF	TGTGCCAGCAGTTCTGACAGGATTTGGGGAGATACGCAGTATTTT
TRBV5-1	TRBJ2-5	-	once	CASSFPPAETQYF	TGCGCCAGCAGCTTTCCCCCCGCGGAGACCCAGTACTTC
TRBV9	TRBJ2-1	TRBD2	-	CASSVSGRVHNEQFF	TGTGCCAGCAGCGTCAGCGGGAGGGTTCACAATGAGCAGTTCTTC
TRBV6-5	TRBJ2-1	TRBD2	-	CASSYLAGGYNEQFF	TGTGCCAGCAGTTACCTAGCGGGAGGGTACAATGAGCAGTTCTTC
TRBV28	TRBJ1-1	-	-	CASSLEEGEAFF	TGTGCCAGCAGTTTGGAGGAGGGTGAAGCTTTCTTT